Shown below are 30 T cell receptor beta chains from a single sample sequenced in a study of T cell repertoires in cytomegalovirus infection. TCRdb re-called the reads with MiXCR, one entry per CDR3 protein. The table shows 270,000 or so distinct CDR3 sequences, with more than 15% occurring only once. The material sequenced was CD8+ T cells from PBMCs. The receptor source for this set is a human donor in good health (CMV status not recorded). Some clones in this sample may be carry-over from other donors' samples.

This clonotype has ten or more counts. The gene calls are TRBV7-8 and TRBJ1-1; D uncertain. In germline, CDR1 is SGHVS, CDR2 FQNEAQ. V lost 3 bases and J lost 0, with 17 bases in between. CDR3 size: 17 residues. The CDR3 DNA is TGTGCCAGCAGCTTGGTGCGGCTTTGGAGGATGAACACTGAAGCTTTCTTT. Its protein product is CASSLVRLWRMNTEAFF.

This clonotype was observed a handful of times. The chain couples TRBV28 to TRBJ2-1, with TRBD2 as a possible D gene (6 bases). This CDR3 has 16 residues. V lost 3 bases to trimming and J lost 4 bases, with 16 bases between them. The V gene's germline CDR1 is MDHEN and CDR2 SYDVKM. For the CDR3, the DNA is TGTGCCAGCAGTTTGGCTTGGGGGGTGTTATACAATGAGCAGTTCTTC. This gives the protein CASSLAWGVLYNEQFF. The full variable domain, rest sourced from reference TRBV28 and TRBJ2-1, is DVKVTQSSRYLVKRTGEKVFLECVQDMDHENMFWYRQDPGLGLRLIYFSYDVKMKEKGDIPEGYSVSREKKERFSLILESASTNQTSMYLCASSLAWGVLYNEQFFGPGTRLTVL.

This clonotype has a count of ten or more. V gene TRBV27 combines with J gene TRBJ1-5; unclear D gene. In germline, CDR1 is MNHEY, CDR2 SMNVEV (reference sequence). Trimming cost V 0 bases and J 2 bases, with 8 bases left between them. There are 15 residues in the CDR3. CDR3 loop: CASSLSSGGNQPQHF. The CDR3 DNA follows: TGTGCCAGCAGTTTATCGTCAGGAGGCAATCAGCCCCAGCATTTT.

The chain recombines TRBV5-6 with TRBJ2-7; 10 nucleotides match TRBD2. The CDR3 spans 15 residues. V was clipped by 0 bases and J by 4 bases; unmatched bases: 4. Germline values: CDR1 SGHDT, CDR2 YYEEEE. In DNA, the CDR3 is TGTGCCAGCAGCTTGGTAGCGGGGGGCCTTTACGAGCAGTACTTC. Its protein is CASSLVAGGLYEQYF.

The chain joins TRBV9 to TRBJ2-5; D is undetermined. Germline loops: CDR1 SGDLS, CDR2 YYNGEE. V lost 0 bases, J lost 5 bases, and 8 bases lay in between. The CDR3 is 13 amino acids. CDR3 loop: CASSVDLRETQYF. The CDR3 DNA follows: TGTGCCAGCAGCGTAGATTTGAGGGAGACCCAGTACTTC. Complete variable domain (other parts from reference TRBV9 and TRBJ2-5): DSGVTQTPKHLITATGQRVTLRCSPRSGDLSVYWYQQSLDQGLQFLIQYYNGEERAKGNILERFSAQQFPDLHSELNLSSLELGDSALYFCASSVDLRETQYFGPGTRLLVL.

In its sample, this clonotype was seen many times. The CDR3 DNA sequence: TGTGCCAGCAGCTTCGGGACAGGGATCTATGGCTACACCTTC. Protein product: CASSFGTGIYGYTF. The chain carries TRBV5-5 and TRBJ1-2, with 9 bases matching TRBD1. CDR1 and CDR2 (germline): SGHKS, YYEKEE (reference sequence). The CDR3 loop spans 14 amino acids. Unmatched junction bases numbered 3, after V lost 2 bases and J lost 4 bases. The whole variable domain, filled in from reference TRBV5-5 and TRBJ1-2, reads DAGVTQSPTHLIKTRGQQVTLRCSPISGHKSVSWYQQVLGQGPQFIFQYYEKEERGRGNFPDRFSARQFPNYSSELNVNALLLGDSALYLCASSFGTGIYGYTFGSGTRLTVV.

The V gene is TRBV3-1, the J gene TRBJ2-7; 11 nucleotides match TRBD1. Germline assignment: CDR1 LGHDT and CDR2 YNNKEL (reference sequence). V lost 4 bases, J lost 7 bases, and 9 bases stayed unmatched. CDR3 length: 15 amino acids. CDR3 in amino acids: CASSPRADRGREQYF. In DNA form, the CDR3 reads TGTGCCAGCAGCCCCCGCGCGGACAGGGGGCGAGAGCAGTACTTC.

V gene TRBV6-5 combines with J gene TRBJ1-6; 7 bases are a match to TRBD1. The CDR3 has 18 residues. Per germline, CDR1 MNHEY and CDR2 SVGAGI. J lost 9 bases, V lost 5 bases, and 19 bases had no gene match. This CDR3 is CASSETYYRETGSSPLHF. The CDR3 DNA sequence: TGTGCCAGCAGTGAAACCTATTACCGGGAGACAGGGAGTTCACCCCTCCACTTT.

The genes are TRBV5-5 and TRBJ1-5; no firm D call. This CDR3 comprises 15 residues. V lost 1 base and J 7 bases, leaving 15 bases between the germline ends. CDR1 is SGHKS and CDR2 is YYEKEE in the germline V gene (reference sequence). The CDR3 coding sequence is TGTGCCAGCAGCTTGTCTTCGGGGAGTTGGCAGCCCCAGCATTTT. It codes for CASSLSSGSWQPQHF.

The chain links TRBV20-1 to TRBJ1-5; no definite D call. The CDR3 spans 15 residues. CDR1 is DFQATT, CDR2 SNEGSKA, per germline (reference sequence). The ends were cut back, 1 base at V and 8 bases at J, with 18 bases in the middle. The DNA of the CDR3 is TGCAGTGCTAGAGGCGAGCTCCGTCGGGAAGAGCCCCAGCATTTT. The encoded protein is CSARGELRREEPQHF.

A few counts support this clonotype. This sequence joins TRBV18 and TRBJ2-7; D is ambiguous. The CDR3 loop spans 16 amino acids. V shed 3 bases and J shed 2 bases, with 17 bases lying between them. Germline V lookup: CDR1 KGHSH, CDR2 LQKENI. The CDR3 reads CASSPEAGSSAYEQYF. CDR3 sequence (DNA): TGTGCCAGCTCACCGGAAGCTGGGTCAAGCGCCTACGAGCAGTACTTC.

This clonotype came up a few times. J is TRBJ1-1 and V is TRBV7-6, with D uncertain. The CDR3 has 14 amino acids. Germline values: CDR1 SGHVS, CDR2 FNYEAQ. V was clipped by 5 bases and J by 1 base, with 11 bases between them. Written as DNA, the CDR3 is TGTGCCAGCAGCCTCCACACGGAGAACACTGAAGCTTTCTTT. Translated, it gives CASSLHTENTEAFF.

This clonotype was seen ten or more times. V is TRBV12-5 and J is TRBJ2-5; D possibly corresponds to TRBD1 (6 bases). The CDR3 totals 17 residues. The germline V gene encodes CDR1 LGHNT and CDR2 FRNRAP. Trimming took off 1 base at V and 1 base at J, with 16 bases between the two ends. DNA of the CDR3: TGTGCTAGTGGTTTGGGCAAAACCGGGGACATCCAAGAGACCCAGTACTTC. This translates into CASGLGKTGDIQETQYF.

This clonotype was counted a few times. The chain carries TRBV4-3 and TRBJ2-6; D may be TRBD2 (6 bases). This CDR3 is built from 19 residues. Deletions cut 1 base from V and 2 bases from J, with 18 bases between. Looked up from germline, CDR1 is LGHNA and CDR2 is YSLEER. The CDR3 DNA is TGCGCCAGCAGCCAAGCCCTAATGTCGGGAGTCCCTGGGGCCAACGTCCTGACTTTC. Translation gives CASSQALMSGVPGANVLTF.

This clonotype was detected many times. The chain combines TRBV12-3 or TRBV12-4 with TRBJ1-1; possibly TRBD1 for D (5 bases). This CDR3 is 14 amino acids long. V dropped 5 bases and J dropped 5 bases, with 15 bases sitting between them. The CDR3 sequence: CASSIQAEVTEAFF. CDR3 DNA sequence: TGTGCCAGCAGTATACAGGCCGAGGTAACTGAAGCTTTCTTT.

There are a few counts of this clonotype. The V and J genes are TRBV20-1 and TRBJ2-3, with TRBD1 identical over 8 bases. The CDR3 sequence is 15 residues long. CDR1 and CDR2 (germline): DFQATT, SNEGSKA (reference sequence). With V trimmed by 4 bases and J by 3 bases, 9 bases remained unmatched. Written as DNA, the CDR3 is TGCAGTGCTAAAGGACAGGGAGAGTTTACAGATACGCAGTATTTT. Its translation: CSAKGQGEFTDTQYF.

This clonotype was recorded at least ten times. The chain uses TRBV20-1 and TRBJ2-3; 7 positions match TRBD2. The V segment lost 3 bases and the J segment 1 base; nucleotides outside the gene matches: 7. Germline CDR1 is DFQATT and CDR2 is SNEGSKA (reference sequence). The CDR3 covers 15 residues. The CDR3 DNA reads as TGCAGTGCTAGCTCCGGGGGGACGGGCACAGATACGCAGTATTTT. Translating it yields CSASSGGTGTDTQYF.

In its sample, this clonotype was seen many times. The V call is TRBV20-1, the J call TRBJ1-6; no clear D. Trimming took 0 bases from V and 0 from J, leaving 12 bases between them. From germline, CDR1 is DFQATT and CDR2 SNEGSKA (reference sequence). CDR3 size: 17 residues. In nucleotides, the CDR3 is TGCAGTGCTAGAGACACTAAGGAGAGCTCCTATAATTCACCCCTCCACTTT. This gives the protein CSARDTKESSYNSPLHF.

This clonotype was detected many times. The chain carries TRBV9 and TRBJ2-1, with D uncertain. There are 10 residues in the CDR3. The ends were cut back, 7 bases at V and 6 bases at J, with 5 bases in the middle. Germline CDR1 and CDR2: SGDLS and YYNGEE. The CDR3 region has the DNA TGTGCCAGCGGTTCCAATGAGCAGTTCTTC. Translation: CASGSNEQFF.

This clonotype was recorded at least ten times. CDR3 nucleotides: TGCAGCGTTGAAGCGAGTGTATCCGGCGAGCAGTACTTC. It encodes CSVEASVSGEQYF. The chain recombines TRBV29-1 with TRBJ2-7; no clear D. V was clipped by 1 base and J by 6 bases, with 13 bases between them. CDR1 and CDR2 (germline): SQVTM, ANQGSEA. The CDR3 contains 13 residues.

This clonotype turned up a few times. The V gene is TRBV2, the J gene TRBJ2-7, with TRBD1 identical over 8 bases. V trimming: 4 bases; J trimming: 2 bases; junction bases outside the gene matches: 7. Germline CDR1 is SNHLY and CDR2 is FYNNEI. The CDR3 consists of 15 residues. This CDR3 reads CASSAPGTGAYEQYF. CDR3 sequence (DNA): TGTGCCAGCAGTGCCCCCGGGACAGGCGCCTACGAGCAGTACTTC. Drawing the rest from reference TRBV2 and TRBJ2-7, the complete variable domain is EPEVTQTPSHQVTQMGQEVILRCVPISNHLYFYWYRQILGQKVEFLVSFYNNEISEKSEIFDDQFSVERPDGSNFTLKIRSTKLEDSAMYFCASSAPGTGAYEQYFGPGTRLTVT.

This clonotype has just a few counts. The V gene is TRBV5-6, the J gene TRBJ2-2; 9 bases are a match to TRBD2. This CDR3 contains 17 residues. Losses at the gene ends were 0 bases for V and 4 bases for J; bases not matched to a gene: 7. Germline CDR1 and CDR2: SGHDT and YYEEEE. The CDR3: CASSLGPGLASTGELFF. The CDR3 region has the DNA TGTGCCAGCAGCTTGGGACCGGGACTAGCATCCACCGGGGAGCTGTTTTTT.

For the CDR3, the DNA is TGTGCCAGCAGCGAACCGGTTGAAACTGGGGCCAACGTCCTGACTTTC. Its protein product is CASSEPVETGANVLTF. V is TRBV9 and J is TRBJ2-6; D gene unclear. V lost 3 bases and J 2 bases, leaving 12 bases between the germline ends. This CDR3 has 16 amino acids. Germline loops: CDR1 SGDLS, CDR2 YYNGEE. Full variable domain (missing parts from reference TRBV9 and TRBJ2-6): DSGVTQTPKHLITATGQRVTLRCSPRSGDLSVYWYQQSLDQGLQFLIQYYNGEERAKGNILERFSAQQFPDLHSELNLSSLELGDSALYFCASSEPVETGANVLTFGAGSRLTVL.

This clonotype was counted many times. This chain uses TRBV14 with TRBJ2-7, with D unresolved. CDR1 is SGHDN, CDR2 FVKESK, per germline. Trimming removed 3 bases from V and 2 bases from J, with 5 bases in between. The CDR3 consists of 12 residues. The CDR3 reads CASSHITYEQYF. The DNA of the CDR3 is TGTGCCAGCAGCCACATTACCTACGAGCAGTACTTC.

The table lists this clonotype with many counts. The V and J genes are TRBV7-9 and TRBJ1-2; D call uncertain. The CDR3 has 14 residues. Trimming cost V 1 base and J 8 bases, with 14 bases left between them. From germline, CDR1 is SEHNR and CDR2 FQNEAQ (reference sequence). The CDR3 protein is CASSLVTSSGGYTF. CDR3 in DNA: TGTGCCAGCAGCTTAGTAACATCTTCGGGCGGCTACACCTTC.

This clonotype was seen at least ten times. The rearrangement links TRBV11-2 to TRBJ1-5, with D possibly being TRBD1 (6 bases). Germline loops: CDR1 SGHAT, CDR2 FQNNGV. The CDR3 contains 15 residues. V dropped 5 bases and J dropped 7 bases, with 18 bases sitting between them. The CDR3 nucleotides are TGTGCCAGCAGCCGAGACGGGGGGCGCGGGCAGCCCCAGCATTTT. Translated: CASSRDGGRGQPQHF.

The sample holds many counts of this clonotype. The rearrangement links TRBV14 to TRBJ2-5; 14 bases agree with TRBD2. Germline V gene lookup returns CDR1 SGHDN and CDR2 FVKESK. The trim removed 4 bases at V and 4 bases at J, leaving 11 bases unmatched. The CDR3 spans 18 residues. CDR3 region: CASSLYRLAGGPGETQYF. As DNA, the CDR3 is TGTGCCAGCAGCCTTTACCGACTAGCGGGGGGGCCGGGAGAGACCCAGTACTTC.

This clonotype was picked up a small number of times. V and J are TRBV6-6 and TRBJ1-1, with D possibly being TRBD1 (6 bases). V lost 2 bases and J lost 6, with 19 bases in between. The CDR3 runs to 16 residues. CDR1 is MNHNY, CDR2 SVGAGI, per germline (reference sequence). CDR3 residues: CASSYIHTPQGAEAFF. Here the CDR3 DNA reads TGTGCCAGCAGTTACATACATACACCACAGGGCGCTGAAGCTTTCTTT.

V and J are TRBV29-1 and TRBJ2-7, with TRBD1 as a possible D gene (5 bases). The CDR3 loop spans 13 amino acids. Germline V gene lookup returns CDR1 SQVTM and CDR2 ANQGSEA. V was trimmed by 1 base and J by 2 bases, leaving 9 bases between them. The CDR3 DNA is TGCAGCGTTGAAGGACAGATACCCTACGAGCAGTACTTC. Translation gives CSVEGQIPYEQYF.

The table lists this clonotype with a few counts. The rearrangement joins TRBV7-6 to TRBJ1-2; D is perhaps TRBD1 (6 bases). The CDR3 totals 13 residues. CDR1 and CDR2 from the germline V gene are SGHVS and FNYEAQ. Between the trimmed V and J ends, which lost 5 bases and 5 bases, there was a span of 12 bases. This chain's CDR3 is CASSRDNGYGYTF. Here the CDR3 DNA reads TGTGCCAGCAGCCGGGACAATGGTTATGGCTACACCTTC.